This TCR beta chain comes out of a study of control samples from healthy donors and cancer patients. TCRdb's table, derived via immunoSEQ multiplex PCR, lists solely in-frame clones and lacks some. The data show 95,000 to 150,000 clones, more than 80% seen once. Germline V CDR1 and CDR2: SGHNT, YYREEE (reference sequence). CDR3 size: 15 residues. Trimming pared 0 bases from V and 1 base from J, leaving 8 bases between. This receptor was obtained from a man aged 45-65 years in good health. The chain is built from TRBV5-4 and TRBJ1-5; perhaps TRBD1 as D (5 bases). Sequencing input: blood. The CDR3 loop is CASSLDSGSNQPQHF. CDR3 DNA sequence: TGTGCCAGCAGCTTGGATTCAGGGAGCAATCAGCCCCAGCATTTT.